This T cell receptor (beta chain) stems from a study of blood T cell repertoires in COVID-19. Concerning this clone itself: Germline and junction disagree at one end, which may indicate a read error.

CDR1 and CDR2 from the germline V gene are SNHLY and FYNNEI. The CDR3 runs 16 residues. Method: immunoSEQ multiplex PCR; TCRdb's copy keeps in-frame clones and lacks some. In the table there are over 200,000 clones, 83% of which are singletons. Material for sequencing was peripheral blood. The gene calls are TRBV2 and TRBJ2-5, with D perhaps matching TRBD2 (6 bases). The source is a woman aged 25 to 39 with COVID-19, enrolled during active disease. The CDR3 bases are TGTGCCAGCAGTTGTATTCTTGCGGGGTACCTAGAGGCCCAGTACTTC. Translated, it gives CASSCILAGYLEAQYF.